The next 6 T cell receptor beta chains were all read from a single sample in a study of T cells in localized non-small cell lung cancer. TCRdb's table, derived via immunoSEQ multiplex PCR, lists solely in-frame clones and lacks some. This sample has some 52,000 clones, with about nine tenths found just once. The sample was peripheral blood, taken before any cancer treatment. These receptors were taken from a male donor aged 60 or over with stage III squamous cell lung carcinoma.

This clone was picked up one time. The chain uses TRBV4-2 and TRBJ2-1; TRBD1 matches at 10 bases. Germline CDR1 reads LGHNA; CDR2 reads YNFKEQ. This CDR3 contains 14 residues. V shed 5 bases, J shed 5 bases, and the junction held 3 bases outside the gene matches. The CDR3 sequence is CASSGTGVNNEQFF. CDR3 sequence (DNA): TGTGCCAGCAGCGGGACAGGGGTCAACAATGAGCAGTTCTTC.

The rearrangement links TRBV5-1 to TRBJ1-1, with 8 positions matching TRBD1. The CDR3 totals 14 residues. CDR1 and CDR2 (germline): SGHRS, YFSETQ. Germline trimming cut 7 bases from V and 2 bases from J; bases unmatched to any gene: 7. The CDR3 is CASGGGQGNTEAFF. DNA for the CDR3: TGCGCCAGCGGAGGTGGACAGGGAAACACTGAAGCTTTCTTT.

This sequence joins TRBV7-8 and TRBJ2-7; D is perhaps TRBD1 (5 bases). CDR3 length equals 14 residues. Trimming left V 1 base short and J 2 bases short, with 9 bases between. Germline CDR1 SGHVS, CDR2 FQNEAQ. The CDR3 sequence is CASSLGIGAYEQYF. The CDR3 DNA follows: TGTGCCAGCAGCTTAGGGATAGGGGCCTACGAGCAGTACTTC.

The chain carries TRBV29-1 and TRBJ1-4; D uncertain. Germline lookup yields CDR1 SQVTM and CDR2 ANQGSEA. The germline V and J ends were trimmed by 7 bases and 8 bases, with 8 bases remaining between them. The CDR3 spans 10 residues. CDR3 bases: TGCAGCGCTCGGTACGAAAAACTGTTTTTT. Its protein is CSARYEKLFF.

The chain has TRBV6-5 and TRBJ1-2; the match to TRBD1 covers 7 bases. Germline CDR1 MNHEY, CDR2 SVGAGI. This CDR3 is built from 16 residues. Germline trimming cut 0 bases from V and 5 bases from J; bases unmatched to any gene: 9. CDR3 DNA sequence: TGTGCCAGCAGTTACTCGATGTTAGGGGGCGTGTATGGCTACACCTTC. Its protein product is CASSYSMLGGVYGYTF.

The chain recombines TRBV5-1 with TRBJ2-3, with a tentative D call TRBD2 (6 bases). The CDR3 covers 14 residues. Deletions cut 0 bases from V and 4 bases from J, with 9 bases between. Germline CDR1 SGHRS, CDR2 YFSETQ. The CDR3 sequence: CASSLVGEADTQYF. The CDR3 DNA sequence: TGCGCCAGCAGCTTGGTAGGGGAGGCAGATACGCAGTATTTT.